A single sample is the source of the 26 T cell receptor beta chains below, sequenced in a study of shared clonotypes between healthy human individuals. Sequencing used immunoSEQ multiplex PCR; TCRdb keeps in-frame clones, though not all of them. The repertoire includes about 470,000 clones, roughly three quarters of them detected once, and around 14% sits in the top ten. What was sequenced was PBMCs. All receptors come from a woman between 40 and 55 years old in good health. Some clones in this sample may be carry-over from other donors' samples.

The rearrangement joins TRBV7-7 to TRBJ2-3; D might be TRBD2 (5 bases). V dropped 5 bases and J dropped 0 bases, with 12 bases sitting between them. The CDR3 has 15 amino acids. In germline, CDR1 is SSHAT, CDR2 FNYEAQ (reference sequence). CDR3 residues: CASSPTRTSTDTQYF. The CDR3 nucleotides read TGTGCCAGCAGCCCCACCAGGACTAGCACAGATACGCAGTATTTT.

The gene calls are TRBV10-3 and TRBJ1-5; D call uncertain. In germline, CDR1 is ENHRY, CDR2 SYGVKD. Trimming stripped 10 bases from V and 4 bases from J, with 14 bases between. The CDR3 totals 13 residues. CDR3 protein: CATDHGPNQPQHF. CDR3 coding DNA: TGTGCCACCGATCATGGACCAAATCAGCCCCAGCATTTT.

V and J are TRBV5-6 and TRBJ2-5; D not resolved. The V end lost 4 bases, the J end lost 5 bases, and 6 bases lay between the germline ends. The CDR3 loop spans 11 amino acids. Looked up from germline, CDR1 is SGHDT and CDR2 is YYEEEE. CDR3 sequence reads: CASSRRETQYF. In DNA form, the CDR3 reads TGTGCCAGCAGCAGAAGGGAGACCCAGTACTTC.

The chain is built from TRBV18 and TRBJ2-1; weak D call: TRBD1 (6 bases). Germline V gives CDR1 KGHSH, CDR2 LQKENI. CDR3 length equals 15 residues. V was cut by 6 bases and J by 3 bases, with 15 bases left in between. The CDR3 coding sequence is TGTGCCAGCTCCTTGCCCGGGACAAACTACAATGAGCAGTTCTTC. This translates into CASSLPGTNYNEQFF.

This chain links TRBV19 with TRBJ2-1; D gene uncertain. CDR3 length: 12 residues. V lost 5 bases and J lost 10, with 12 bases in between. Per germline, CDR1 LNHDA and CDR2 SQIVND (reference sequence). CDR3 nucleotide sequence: TGTGCCAGTAGTTTCCTAGTCGGGGAGCAGTTCTTC. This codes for CASSFLVGEQFF.

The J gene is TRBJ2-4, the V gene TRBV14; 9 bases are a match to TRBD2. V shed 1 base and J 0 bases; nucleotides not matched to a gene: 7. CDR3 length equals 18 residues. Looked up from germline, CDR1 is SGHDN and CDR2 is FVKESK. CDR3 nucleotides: TGTGCCAGCAGCCAAGGGAGGCTAGCGGGAATAGCCAAAAACATTCAGTACTTC. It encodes CASSQGRLAGIAKNIQYF.

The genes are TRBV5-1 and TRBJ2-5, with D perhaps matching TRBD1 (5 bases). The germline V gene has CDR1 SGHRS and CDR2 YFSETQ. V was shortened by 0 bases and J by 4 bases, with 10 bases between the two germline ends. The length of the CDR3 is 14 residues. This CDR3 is CASSLGGGRETQYF. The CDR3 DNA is TGCGCCAGCAGCTTGGGGGGCGGAAGAGAGACCCAGTACTTC.

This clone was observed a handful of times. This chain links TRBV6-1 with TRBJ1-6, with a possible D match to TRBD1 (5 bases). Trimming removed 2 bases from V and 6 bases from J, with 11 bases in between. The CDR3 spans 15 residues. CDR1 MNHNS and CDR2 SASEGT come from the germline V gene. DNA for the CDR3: TGTGCCAGCAGTGAAACCCAGGGATCTAATTCACCCCTCCACTTT. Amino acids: CASSETQGSNSPLHF.

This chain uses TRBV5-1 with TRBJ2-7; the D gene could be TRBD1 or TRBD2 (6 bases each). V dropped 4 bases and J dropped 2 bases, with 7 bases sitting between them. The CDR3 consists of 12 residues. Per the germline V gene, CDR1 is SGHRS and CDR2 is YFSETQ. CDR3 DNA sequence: TGCGCCAGCAGCGGGGGGCCCTACGAGCAGTACTTC. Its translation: CASSGGPYEQYF.

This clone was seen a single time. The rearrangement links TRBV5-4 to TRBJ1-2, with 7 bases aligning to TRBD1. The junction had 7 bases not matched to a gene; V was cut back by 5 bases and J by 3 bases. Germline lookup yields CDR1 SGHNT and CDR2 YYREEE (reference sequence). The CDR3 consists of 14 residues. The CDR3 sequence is CASRKTGRDYGYTF. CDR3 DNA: TGTGCCAGCAGAAAGACAGGGAGGGACTATGGCTACACCTTC.

This CDR3 is CASSLPGTSGRKGDQYF. The CDR3 DNA sequence: TGCGCCAGCAGCCTGCCCGGGACTAGCGGCAGAAAAGGAGACCAGTACTTC. The rearrangement uses TRBV5-1 and TRBJ2-5; 11 positions agree with TRBD2. This CDR3 contains 17 residues. CDR1 and CDR2 (germline): SGHRS, YFSETQ. V lost 4 bases, J lost 10 bases, and 18 bases stayed unmatched.

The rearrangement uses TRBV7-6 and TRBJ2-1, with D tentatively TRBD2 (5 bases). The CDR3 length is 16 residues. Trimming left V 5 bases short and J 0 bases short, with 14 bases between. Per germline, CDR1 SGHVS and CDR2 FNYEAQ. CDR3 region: CASSPLGGSSYNEQFF. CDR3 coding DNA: TGTGCCAGCAGCCCCCTGGGTGGGAGCTCCTACAATGAGCAGTTCTTC.

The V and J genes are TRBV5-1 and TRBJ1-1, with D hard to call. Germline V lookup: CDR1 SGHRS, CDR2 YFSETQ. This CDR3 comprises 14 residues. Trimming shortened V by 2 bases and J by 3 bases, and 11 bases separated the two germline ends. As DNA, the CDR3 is TGCGCCAGCAGCTTTGTAAGTGGGGACACTGAAGCTTTCTTT. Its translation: CASSFVSGDTEAFF.

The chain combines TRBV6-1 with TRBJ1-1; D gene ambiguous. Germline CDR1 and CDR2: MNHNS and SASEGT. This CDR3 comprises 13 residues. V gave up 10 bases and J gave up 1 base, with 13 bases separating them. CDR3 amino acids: CATRRSRNTEAFF. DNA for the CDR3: TGTGCCACCCGCCGTTCCCGGAACACTGAAGCTTTCTTT.

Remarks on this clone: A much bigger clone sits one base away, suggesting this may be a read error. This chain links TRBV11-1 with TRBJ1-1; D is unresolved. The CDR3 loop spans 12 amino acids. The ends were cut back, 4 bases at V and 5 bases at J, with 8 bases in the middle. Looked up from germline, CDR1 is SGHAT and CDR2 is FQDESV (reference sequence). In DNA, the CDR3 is TGTGCCAGCAGCTCCCCGGGGACTGAAGCTTTCTTT. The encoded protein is CASSSPGTEAFF.

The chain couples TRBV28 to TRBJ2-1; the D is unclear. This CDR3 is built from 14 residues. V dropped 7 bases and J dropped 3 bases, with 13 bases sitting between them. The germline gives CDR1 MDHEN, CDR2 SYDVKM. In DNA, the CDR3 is TGTGCCAGCATTCAAAGTGGGGACTACAATGAGCAGTTCTTC. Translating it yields CASIQSGDYNEQFF.

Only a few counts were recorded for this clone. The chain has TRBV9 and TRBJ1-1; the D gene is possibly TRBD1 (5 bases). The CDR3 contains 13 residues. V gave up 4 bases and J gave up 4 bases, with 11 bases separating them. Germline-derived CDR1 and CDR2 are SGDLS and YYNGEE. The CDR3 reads CASSSRGGTEAFF. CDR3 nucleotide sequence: TGTGCCAGCAGCTCTAGGGGAGGCACTGAAGCTTTCTTT.

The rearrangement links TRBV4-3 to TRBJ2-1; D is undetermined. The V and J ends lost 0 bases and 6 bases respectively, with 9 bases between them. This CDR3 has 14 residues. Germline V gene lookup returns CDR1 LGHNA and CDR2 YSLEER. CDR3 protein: CASSQEWISNEQFF. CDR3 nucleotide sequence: TGCGCCAGCAGCCAAGAGTGGATATCCAATGAGCAGTTCTTC.

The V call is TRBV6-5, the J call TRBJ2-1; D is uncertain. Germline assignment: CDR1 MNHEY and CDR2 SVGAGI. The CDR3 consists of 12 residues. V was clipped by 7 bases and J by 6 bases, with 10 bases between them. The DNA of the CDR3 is TGTGCCAGCAATGGAGAGGCCAATGAGCAGTTCTTC. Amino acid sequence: CASNGEANEQFF.

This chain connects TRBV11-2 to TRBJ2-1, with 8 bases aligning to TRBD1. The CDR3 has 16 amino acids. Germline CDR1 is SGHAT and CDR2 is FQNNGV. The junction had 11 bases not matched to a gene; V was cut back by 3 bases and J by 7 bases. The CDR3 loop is CASSFFRGTGGNEQFF. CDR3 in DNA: TGTGCCAGCAGCTTCTTTCGTGGGACAGGAGGGAATGAGCAGTTCTTC.

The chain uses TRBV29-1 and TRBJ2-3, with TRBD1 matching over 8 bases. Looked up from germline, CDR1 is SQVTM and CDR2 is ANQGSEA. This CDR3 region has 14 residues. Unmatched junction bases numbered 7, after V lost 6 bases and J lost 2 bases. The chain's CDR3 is CSVTGATSTDTQYF. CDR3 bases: TGCAGCGTGACAGGGGCCACTTCCACAGATACGCAGTATTTT.

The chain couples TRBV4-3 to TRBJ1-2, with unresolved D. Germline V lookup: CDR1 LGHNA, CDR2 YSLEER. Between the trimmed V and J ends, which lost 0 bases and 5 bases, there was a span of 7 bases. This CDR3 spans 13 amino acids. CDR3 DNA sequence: TGCGCCAGCAGCCAAGATGGCCGGTATGGCTACACCTTC. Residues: CASSQDGRYGYTF.

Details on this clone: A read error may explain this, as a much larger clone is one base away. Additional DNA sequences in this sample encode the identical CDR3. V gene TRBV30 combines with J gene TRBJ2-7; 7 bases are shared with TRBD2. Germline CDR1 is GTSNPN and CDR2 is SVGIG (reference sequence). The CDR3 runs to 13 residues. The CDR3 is CAWSGAGWAEQYF. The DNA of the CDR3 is TGCGCCTGGAGTGGAGCGGGATGGGCCGAGCAGTACTTC.

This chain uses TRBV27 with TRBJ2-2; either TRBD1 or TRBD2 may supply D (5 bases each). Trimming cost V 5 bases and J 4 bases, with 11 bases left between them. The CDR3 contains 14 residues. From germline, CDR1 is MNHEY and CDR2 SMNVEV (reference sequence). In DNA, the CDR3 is TGTGCCAGCAGTACGGGGCTTTTCACCGGGGAGCTGTTTTTT. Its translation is CASSTGLFTGELFF.

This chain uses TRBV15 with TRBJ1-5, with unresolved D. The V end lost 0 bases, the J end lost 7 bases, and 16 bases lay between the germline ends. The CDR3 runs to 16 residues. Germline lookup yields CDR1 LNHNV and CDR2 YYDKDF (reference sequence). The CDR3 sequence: CATSRDFGRGGQPQHF. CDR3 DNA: TGTGCCACCAGCAGAGATTTTGGCAGAGGAGGGCAGCCCCAGCATTTT.

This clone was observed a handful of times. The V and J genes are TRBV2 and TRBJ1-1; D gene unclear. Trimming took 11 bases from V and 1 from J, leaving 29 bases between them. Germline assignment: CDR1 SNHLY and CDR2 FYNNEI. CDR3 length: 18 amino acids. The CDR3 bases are TGTGCCCAGCAGCCGGTCGGCAGCAACCTACGACCGAACACTGAAGCTTTCTTT. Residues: CAQQPVGSNLRPNTEAFF.